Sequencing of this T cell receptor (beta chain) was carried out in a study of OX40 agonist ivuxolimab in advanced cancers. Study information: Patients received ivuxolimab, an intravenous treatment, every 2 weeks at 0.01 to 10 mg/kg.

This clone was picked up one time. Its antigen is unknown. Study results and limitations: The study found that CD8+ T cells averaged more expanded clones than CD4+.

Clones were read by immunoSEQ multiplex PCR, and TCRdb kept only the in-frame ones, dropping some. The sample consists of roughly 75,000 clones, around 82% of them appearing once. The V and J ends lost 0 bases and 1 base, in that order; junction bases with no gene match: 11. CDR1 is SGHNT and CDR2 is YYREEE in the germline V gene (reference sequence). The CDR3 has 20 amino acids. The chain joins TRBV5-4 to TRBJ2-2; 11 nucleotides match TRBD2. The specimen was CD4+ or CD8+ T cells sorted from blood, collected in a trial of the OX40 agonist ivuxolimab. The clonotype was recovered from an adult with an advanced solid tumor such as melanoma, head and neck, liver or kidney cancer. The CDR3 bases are TGTGCCAGCAGCTTGGACGGACACTTCGGGACTAGCGGGAACACCGGGGAGCTGTTTTTT. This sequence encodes CASSLDGHFGTSGNTGELFF. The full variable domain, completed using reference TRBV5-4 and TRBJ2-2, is ETGVTQSPTHLIKTRGQQVTLRCSSQSGHNTVSWYQQALGQGPQFIFQYYREEENGRGNFPPRFSGLQFPNYSSELNVNALELDDSALYLCASSLDGHFGTSGNTGELFFGEGSRLTVL.